A single sample is the source of the 14 T cell receptor beta chains below, sequenced in a study of blood T cell repertoires in COVID-19. Data came from immunoSEQ multiplex PCR; TCRdb stores just in-frame clones and leaves some out. The sample lists 170,000 or so clones; approximately 80% were seen once. The sample taken for sequencing was peripheral blood. The receptors derive from a woman in her fifties or sixties with acute or convalescent COVID-19.

The chain uses TRBV6-2 or TRBV6-3 and TRBJ1-1; a possible D gene is TRBD1 (5 bases). This CDR3 spans 13 amino acids. The V end lost 5 bases, the J end lost 1 base, and 8 bases lay between the germline ends. Germline values: CDR1 MNHEY, CDR2 SVGEGT. The CDR3 nucleotides read TGTGCCAGCAGTCGGGGGGGGAACACTGAAGCTTTCTTT. Encoded protein: CASSRGGNTEAFF.

This chain uses TRBV4-1 with TRBJ1-2, with 10 positions matching TRBD1. This CDR3 comprises 17 residues. Germline CDR1 and CDR2: MGHRA and YSYEKL. The V segment lost 0 bases and the J segment 0 bases; nucleotides outside the gene matches: 4. CDR3 protein: CASSQEGQGIANYGYTF. As DNA, the CDR3 is TGCGCCAGCAGCCAAGAGGGACAGGGGATAGCTAACTATGGCTACACCTTC.

The chain recombines TRBV19 with TRBJ1-4, with D unclear. V dropped 4 bases and J dropped 5 bases, with 20 bases sitting between them. Germline CDR1 and CDR2: LNHDA and SQIVND (reference sequence). The CDR3 is made up of 17 amino acids. This CDR3 reads CASSKAYQGRENEKLFF. Written as DNA, the CDR3 is TGTGCCAGTAGTAAAGCCTACCAAGGTCGGGAGAATGAAAAACTGTTTTTT.

V is TRBV15 and J is TRBJ1-1; weak D call: TRBD1 (6 bases). CDR3 size: 13 residues. Trimming stripped 0 bases from V and 7 bases from J, with 9 bases between. The germline CDR1 and CDR2 sequences are LNHNV and YYDKDF (reference sequence). The CDR3 DNA reads as TGTGCCACCAGCAGAGACGAGGACAGTGAAGCTTTCTTT. Translated, it gives CATSRDEDSEAFF.

The chain combines TRBV19 with TRBJ1-4; tentatively, D is TRBD1 (6 bases). Germline CDR1 reads LNHDA; CDR2 reads SQIVND (reference sequence). V was clipped by 4 bases and J by 3 bases, with 18 bases between them. The CDR3 contains 17 residues. CDR3 bases: TGTGCCAGTAGTAAAATCCTCTACAGGGCCTCTAATGAAAAACTGTTTTTT. Amino acids: CASSKILYRASNEKLFF. Full variable domain (remainder filled in from reference TRBV19 and TRBJ1-4): DGGITQSPKYLFRKEGQNVTLSCEQNLNHDAMYWYRQDPGQGLRLIYYSQIVNDFQKGDIAEGYSVSREKKESFPLTVTSAQKNPTAFYLCASSKILYRASNEKLFFGSGTQLSVL.

In its sample, this clone was seen a few times. V usage is TRBV19 and J usage is TRBJ2-7, with D maybe TRBD1 (5 bases). CDR3 length: 15 amino acids. V lost 3 bases and J lost 5, with 17 bases in between. The germline V gene encodes CDR1 LNHDA and CDR2 SQIVND (reference sequence). The CDR3 sequence: CASSIIGEGRDEQYF. Written as DNA, the CDR3 is TGTGCCAGTAGTATTATAGGGGAAGGTCGGGACGAGCAGTACTTC.

The gene calls are TRBV7-2 and TRBJ1-5; TRBD1 agrees at 7 bases. The germline V gene has CDR1 SGHTA and CDR2 FQGNSA. V lost 4 bases, J lost 5 bases, and 5 bases stayed unmatched. The CDR3 sequence is 14 residues long. CDR3 region: CASSSGGRDQPQHF. In nucleotides, the CDR3 is TGTGCCAGCAGCTCAGGGGGAAGGGATCAGCCCCAGCATTTT.

This chain joins TRBV27 and TRBJ1-4; 7 bases line up with TRBD1. V was pared by 5 bases and J by 7 bases, with 7 bases of the junction left unmatched. The CDR3 consists of 14 residues. Germline lookup yields CDR1 MNHEY and CDR2 SMNVEV (reference sequence). The CDR3 here is CASSRQGNVEKLFF. The CDR3 DNA reads TGTGCCAGCAGTAGACAGGGAAATGTTGAAAAACTGTTTTTT. Using reference TRBV27 and TRBJ1-4 for the parts outside the CDR3, the full variable domain is EAQVTQNPRYLITVTGKKLTVTCSQNMNHEYMSWYRQDPGLGLRQIYYSMNVEVTDKGDVPEGYKVSRKEKRNFPLILESPSPNQTSLYFCASSRQGNVEKLFFGSGTQLSVL.

The rearrangement joins TRBV3-1 (or the pseudogene TRBV3-2) to TRBJ1-4, with no clear D. Germline CDR1 is LGHDT and CDR2 is YNNKEL (reference sequence). Trimming pared 1 base from V and 7 bases from J, leaving 4 bases between. The CDR3 is 12 residues long. This CDR3 is CASSQGGEKLFF. The CDR3 bases are TGTGCCAGCAGCCAAGGAGGTGAAAAACTGTTTTTT.

J is TRBJ2-7 and V is TRBV2, with D unclear. Between the trimmed V and J ends, which lost 1 base and 3 bases, there was a span of 7 bases. Germline lookup yields CDR1 SNHLY and CDR2 FYNNEI. The CDR3 loop spans 13 amino acids. The CDR3 sequence: CASSEERGYEQYF. The CDR3 DNA is TGTGCCAGCAGTGAAGAGAGAGGCTACGAGCAGTACTTC.

This clone has ten or more counts. The chain recombines TRBV19 with TRBJ1-5, with D tentatively TRBD1 (6 bases). V lost 6 bases, J lost 6 bases, and 18 bases lay in between. Germline loops: CDR1 LNHDA, CDR2 SQIVND (reference sequence). The CDR3 sequence is 15 residues long. The CDR3 loop is CASRFTGIGGQPQHF. The CDR3 DNA follows: TGTGCCAGTAGGTTCACAGGGATTGGGGGTCAGCCCCAGCATTTT.

The chain uses TRBV6-2 or TRBV6-3 and TRBJ1-3; D is ambiguous. V gave up 5 bases and J gave up 4 bases, with 18 bases separating them. The germline gives CDR1 MNHEY, CDR2 SVGEGT. The CDR3 consists of 16 residues. The CDR3 region is CASSIRARRTGNTIYF. As DNA, the CDR3 is TGTGCCAGCAGTATCCGGGCCCGGAGGACCGGAAACACCATATATTTT.

CDR3 in DNA: TGTGCCAGCAGCCCACTGGACAAGGAGACTGAAGCTTTCTTT. Residues: CASSPLDKETEAFF. The chain couples TRBV5-6 to TRBJ1-1; TRBD1 is a possible D gene (5 bases). Germline assignment: CDR1 SGHDT and CDR2 YYEEEE. V was cut by 4 bases and J by 5 bases, with 15 bases left in between. The CDR3 is made up of 14 amino acids.

The gene calls are TRBV4-2 and TRBJ1-5; D unresolved. Per the germline V gene, CDR1 is LGHNA and CDR2 is YNFKEQ. The CDR3 spans 16 residues. The V end lost 3 bases, the J end lost 0 bases, and 12 bases lay between the germline ends. The DNA of the CDR3 is TGTGCCAGCAGCCACGGCGCGGATTATAGCAATCAGCCCCAGCATTTT. Its translation: CASSHGADYSNQPQHF.